A selection of T cell receptor beta chains follows, all from one sample in a study of radiation and T cells in renal cell carcinoma. Clones were sequenced by immunoSEQ multiplex PCR, and TCRdb holds only the in-frame ones, with some missing. Here the sample spans around 8,400 clones, 55% to 80% being singletons. Material: tumor tissue, obtained from a patient whose treatment was nephrectomy without radiotherapy. Receptor source: a man aged 55 to 70 with renal cell carcinoma. Both conserved end residues are trimmed from each CDR3.

V gene,J gene,CDR3 protein
TRBV28,TRBJ2-7,ASGHSYEQY
TRBV4-2,TRBJ1-3,ASSRVGQTEGNTIY
TRBV5-6,TRBJ2-3,ASSLADSTGDTQY
TRBV2,TRBJ1-4,ASSGEEKLF
TRBV6-6,TRBJ1-6,ASSYEGNSPLH
TRBV7-2,TRBJ2-3,ATRGQPSTDTQY
TRBV30,TRBJ1-2,AWRWGGVTYGYT
TRBV29-1,TRBJ2-3,SVSPLEGGLSTDTQY
TRBV13,TRBJ2-7,ASSFRRQGEQY
TRBV28,TRBJ1-5,ASSWRDNQPQH
TRBV7-2,TRBJ2-2,ASSTGTSGTTGELF
TRBV6-5,TRBJ1-2,ASSYSGPNYGYT
TRBV2,TRBJ2-3,ASTPGQVTDTQY
TRBV5-1,TRBJ1-1,ASSLFLMNTEAF
TRBV11-2,TRBJ2-7,ASSLAAGSYEQY
TRBV6-5,TRBJ2-2,ASSYMVNTGELF
TRBV11-2,TRBJ1-2,ASSLDVRGKDYGYT
TRBV5-4,TRBJ2-5,ASSPSRGGSEETQY
TRBV14,TRBJ2-1,ASSQDWDRGNEQF
TRBV19,TRBJ1-6,ASLGTDNSPLH
TRBV5-1,TRBJ2-3,ASLRGGSTDTQY
TRBV19,TRBJ1-2,ASKDRTYYGYT
TRBV7-2,TRBJ1-3,ASSTFAGASGNTIY
TRBV7-2,TRBJ1-3,ASSLGGGNGNTIY
TRBV7-2,TRBJ2-1,ASSSAGNEQF
TRBV27,TRBJ2-7,ASSLNRGPSYEQY
TRBV5-6,TRBJ2-3,ASSSGTSGTDTQY
TRBV6-4,TRBJ2-1,ASNGGGTHGVNEQF
TRBV9,TRBJ2-5,ASSVGGFQETQY
TRBV4-2,NA,ASSPPWQNEQY
TRBV10-3,TRBJ1-1,AISESRREGTEAF
TRBV6-6,TRBJ2-7,ASSSTRGEQY
TRBV5-4,TRBJ1-2,ASSFGQGSYYGYT
TRBV7-6,TRBJ1-3,ASSLGANGNTIY
TRBV28,TRBJ2-7,ASTQPTGGYYEQY
TRBV7-7,TRBJ1-4,ASSLGRNEKLF
TRBV2,TRBJ2-3,ASSDLEGTDTQY
TRBV4-2,TRBJ2-2,ASSQDMNTGELF
TRBV28,TRBJ1-1,ASWGEGTEAF
TRBV7-2,TRBJ2-3,ASSFPPGGADTQY
TRBV12-5,TRBJ1-1,ASDSGVWGTEAF
TRBV6-4,TRBJ1-2,ASSENPPGNYGYT
TRBV27,TRBJ2-7,ASSFNSNYEQY
TRBV11-2,TRBJ2-5,ASSLEPEETQY
TRBV11-3,TRBJ2-7,ASSSLAGAIYEQY
TRBV5-6,TRBJ2-7,ASSLIGQGYEQY
TRBV29-1,TRBJ1-2,SVGDRGAGGYT
TRBV10-3,TRBJ2-2,AIQLGLPSGELF
TRBV10-3,TRBJ1-2,AILGQGAYGYT
TRBV10-3,TRBJ2-3,AISDRQGPDTQY
TRBV7-9,TRBJ2-7,ASSLTYEQY
TRBV27,TRBJ1-1,ASSLFRGGTEAF
TRBV18,TRBJ1-5,ASSPVGSNQPQH
TRBV18,TRBJ2-1,ASSLTRENEQF